This TCR beta chain was sequenced during a study of vaccination and CD4 T cells after COVID-19. Across the study: The convalescents, six males and four females, included two who were Hispanic.

As to treatment: roughly ten-day PBMC culture with coronavirus spike peptide pools or control peptides (ViraFEST assay). This clonotype was seen once. Its antigen is currently unknown. From germline, CDR1 is SNHLY and CDR2 FYNNEI. V shed 8 bases and J 8 bases; nucleotides not matched to a gene: 9. CDR3 length: 14 residues. The Oncomine TCR Beta short-read assay was applied to DNA of cultured CD4+ T cells. MiXCR was run by TCRdb on the PCR reads, yielding one entry per CDR3 protein. The repertoire holds some 5,000 distinct CDR3 sequences, with roughly three fifths as singletons. The TCR was taken from a human donor who had recovered from COVID-19. The specimen sequenced was CD4+ T cells from blood, cultured in vitro. V usage is TRBV2 and J usage is TRBJ1-2, with 12 bases matching TRBD1. CDR3 region: CASGGDRGLWGYTF. CDR3 nucleotides: TGTGCCAGCGGAGGGGACAGGGGGCTCTGGGGCTACACCTTC.